This passage covers 8 T cell receptor beta chains from one sample sequenced in a study of Graves' ophthalmopathy and Graves' hyperthyroidism. TCR beta CDR3 regions were amplified from RNA transcripts. The workflow started with a first-round RT-PCR run with HTBI primers and then moved on to a second-round multiplex PCR. TCRdb re-derived calls from the multiplex PCR reads in MiXCR, one entry per CDR3 protein. The sample yields 400,000 to 500,000 distinct CDR3 sequences, around a fifth seen once. The sequenced sample consisted of peripheral blood. These receptors originate from a young woman with stable Graves' hyperthyroidism.

This chain joins TRBV29-1 and TRBJ2-7; a possible D gene is TRBD1 (7 bases). Germline values: CDR1 SQVTM, CDR2 ANQGSEA. This CDR3 comprises 14 residues. The V end lost 6 bases, the J end lost 6 bases, and 21 bases lay between the germline ends. The CDR3 region has the DNA TGCAGCGTGAAAACCGGGACAGCCGGGGGCGAGCAGTACTTC. Translating it yields CSVKTGTAGGEQYF.

This clonotype appeared a few times. V gene TRBV12-3 or TRBV12-4 combines with J gene TRBJ1-3; tentatively, D is TRBD1 (5 bases). The ends were cut back, 3 bases at V and 1 base at J, with 10 bases in the middle. The CDR3 consists of 15 residues. The CDR3 region has the DNA TGTGCCAGCAGTTTGAATGGGGGATCTGGAAACACCATATATTTT. As protein: CASSLNGGSGNTIYF.

Ten or more counts support this clonotype. The V and J genes are TRBV6-2 or TRBV6-3 and TRBJ2-7; 8 bases line up with TRBD2. The germline V gene encodes CDR1 MNHEY and CDR2 SVGEGT. Trimming removed 0 bases from V and 5 bases from J; junction bases left unmatched: 18. CDR3 length: 19 amino acids. The CDR3 loop reads CASSYSSVKRELGVHEQYF. The CDR3 DNA follows: TGTGCCAGCAGTTACTCGAGCGTTAAGCGGGAGTTAGGCGTTCACGAGCAGTACTTC.

The chain is built from TRBV28 and TRBJ2-3, with 9 bases lining up with TRBD2. This CDR3 region has 16 residues. The V gene's germline CDR1 is MDHEN and CDR2 SYDVKM. The J segment lost 8 bases and the V segment lost 3 bases, leaving 12 bases of the junction unmatched. This CDR3 reads CASSFGASGDVGTQYF. In DNA form, the CDR3 reads TGTGCCAGCAGTTTCGGGGCTAGCGGGGACGTTGGTACGCAGTATTTT.

This clonotype showed up just a few times. The chain combines TRBV12-3 or TRBV12-4 with TRBJ1-1; TRBD1 agrees at 8 bases. V lost 7 bases and J lost 5; bases outside the gene matches: 15. This CDR3 spans 16 amino acids. Here the CDR3 reads CASKIGQLQGDTEAFF. CDR3 sequence (DNA): TGTGCCAGCAAAATAGGACAACTACAGGGGGATACTGAAGCTTTCTTT.

J is TRBJ1-1 and V is TRBV2, with D perhaps matching TRBD1 (5 bases). CDR1 is SNHLY and CDR2 is FYNNEI in the germline V gene. This CDR3 contains 15 residues. The V end was cut by 5 bases, the J end by 1 base, with 14 bases between. The CDR3 reads CASSSRDGKNTEAFF. The CDR3 coding sequence is TGTGCCAGCAGTTCCCGGGACGGCAAGAACACTGAAGCTTTCTTT.

This clonotype was seen a few times. This chain joins TRBV20-1 and TRBJ2-7, with TRBD1 as a possible D gene (6 bases). The germline gives CDR1 DFQATT, CDR2 SNEGSKA (reference sequence). Trimming removed 4 bases from V and 1 base from J, with 29 bases in between. The CDR3 spans 19 residues. The CDR3 DNA is TGCAGTGCTAACCTAGAGGGAGTTCTGTTGGACAGCGAGTCCTACGAGCAGTACTTC. This encodes CSANLEGVLLDSESYEQYF.

The rearrangement uses TRBV7-9 and TRBJ2-3; maybe TRBD1 (6 bases). V was trimmed by 6 bases and J by 0 bases, leaving 10 bases between them. The length of the CDR3 is 14 residues. Germline-derived CDR1 and CDR2 are SEHNR and FQNEAQ (reference sequence). In DNA form, the CDR3 reads TGTGCCAGCAGACGCAGGGGAAGCACAGATACGCAGTATTTT. As protein: CASRRRGSTDTQYF.